This entry lists 12 T cell receptor beta chains sequenced from one sample in a study of T cells in Graves' hyperthyroidism and ophthalmopathy. The CDR3 regions of TCR beta were amplified from RNA transcripts. TCR CDR3 underwent first-round RT-PCR with the HTBI primer set. TCRdb used MiXCR to reprocess the multiplex PCR reads, holding one entry per CDR3 protein. Seen here are fewer than 400,000 distinct CDR3 sequences, roughly 13% observed once, and the top ten hold around 27%. The source material was blood. These receptors came from a man aged 45-65 years with Graves' ophthalmopathy.

The chain joins TRBV7-9 to TRBJ2-6; D is unresolved. CDR1 and CDR2 (germline): SEHNR, FQNEAQ (reference sequence). Trimming pared 2 bases from V and 4 bases from J, leaving 12 bases between. The CDR3 totals 16 residues. This chain's CDR3 is CASSLRTVLGANVLTF. The CDR3 DNA is TGTGCCAGCAGCTTAAGGACCGTCCTCGGGGCCAACGTCCTGACTTTC.

V gene TRBV3-1 combines with J gene TRBJ2-2; a weak D match, TRBD2 (5 bases). The CDR3 extends over 15 amino acids. V lost 4 bases and J 6 bases, leaving 15 bases between the germline ends. Germline V gene lookup returns CDR1 LGHDT and CDR2 YNNKEL (reference sequence). The CDR3 DNA reads as TGTGCCAGCAGCCGGGCTCGGGGTACGCCCGGGGAGCTGTTTTTT. Amino acids: CASSRARGTPGELFF.

This clonotype came up many times. This rearrangement joins TRBV5-1 to TRBJ2-7; D perhaps matches TRBD1 (5 bases). The CDR3 consists of 14 residues. The ends were cut back, 4 bases at V and 0 bases at J, with 11 bases in the middle. The germline gives CDR1 SGHRS, CDR2 YFSETQ. CDR3 sequence (DNA): TGCGCCAGCAGCACGGACACGAGCTCCTACGAGCAGTACTTC. Amino acid sequence: CASSTDTSSYEQYF.

The V and J genes are TRBV7-8 and TRBJ2-6, with 8 bases identical to TRBD2. Germline V gene data show CDR1 as SGHVS and CDR2 as FQNEAQ. The junction had 10 bases not matched to a gene; V was cut back by 5 bases and J by 4 bases. CDR3 length: 17 residues. The CDR3 nucleotides are TGTGCCAGCAGCCCGGGGGACGGGGGGGAAGGGGCCAACGTCCTGACTTTC. This translates into CASSPGDGGEGANVLTF.

The table lists this clonotype with a few counts. The chain employs TRBV5-1 and TRBJ2-7; D tentatively reads TRBD1 or TRBD2 (5 bases each). The V end lost 0 bases, the J end lost 2 bases, and 12 bases lay between the germline ends. Germline V gene sequence: CDR1 SGHRS, CDR2 YFSETQ. The CDR3 loop spans 15 amino acids. Here the CDR3 reads CASSLGQRSTYEQYF. CDR3 in DNA: TGCGCCAGCAGCTTGGGACAGCGGTCAACCTACGAGCAGTACTTC.

In its sample, this clonotype was seen a few times. DNA of the CDR3: TGCGCCAGCAGCCAACAAACCGGGACAGTTAATGAAAAACTGTTTTTT. Its protein is CASSQQTGTVNEKLFF. The chain links TRBV5-1 to TRBJ1-4; 7 nucleotides match TRBD1. Germline lookup yields CDR1 SGHRS and CDR2 YFSETQ. The CDR3 length is 16 residues. After removal of 4 bases from V and 4 bases from J, the junction contained 10 bases not matched to a gene.

This clonotype was counted at least ten times. The chain combines TRBV5-1 with TRBJ2-1, with no clear D. Trimming removed 4 bases at V and 0 bases at J, with 11 bases between. The V gene's germline CDR1 is SGHRS and CDR2 YFSETQ. The CDR3 sequence is 15 residues long. The CDR3 region has the DNA TGCGCCAGCAGCCCACCTATATTCTCCTACAATGAGCAGTTCTTC. Translated, it gives CASSPPIFSYNEQFF.

There are a few counts of this clonotype. V usage is TRBV20-1 and J usage is TRBJ2-3; 7 bases are a match to TRBD2. V shed 0 bases and J 4 bases; nucleotides not matched to a gene: 7. The CDR3 has 15 residues. Germline lookup yields CDR1 DFQATT and CDR2 SNEGSKA (reference sequence). The CDR3 region is CSARDLVGGPDTQYF. Here the CDR3 DNA reads TGCAGTGCTAGAGATCTGGTGGGAGGGCCAGATACGCAGTATTTT.

Notes on this clonotype: A clone one base away is much larger, so this may be a read error. The chain has TRBV29-1 and TRBJ1-1; TRBD1 is a possible D gene (5 bases). The germline V gene encodes CDR1 SQVTM and CDR2 ANQGSEA. This CDR3 spans 11 amino acids. CDR3 in DNA: TGCAGCGTTGAAGGTAACAGGAAAGCTTCCTTT. It codes for CSVEGNRKASF.

This clonotype was counted at least ten times. The V gene is TRBV3-1, the J gene TRBJ1-1; no clear D gene. Trimming took off 1 base at V and 1 base at J, with 4 bases between the two ends. CDR3 length: 13 amino acids. Germline CDR1 reads LGHDT; CDR2 reads YNNKEL (reference sequence). The CDR3 DNA follows: TGTGCCAGCAGCCAAGTAAGGAACACTGAAGCTTTCTTT. Amino acids: CASSQVRNTEAFF. The full variable domain, in which reference TRBV3-1 and TRBJ1-1 provide the parts outside the CDR3, is DTAVSQTPKYLVTQMGNDKSIKCEQNLGHDTMYWYKQDSKKFLKIMFSYNNKELIINETVPNRFSPKSPDKAHLNLHINSLELGDSAVYFCASSQVRNTEAFFGQGTRLTVV.

The sample holds many counts of this clonotype. The chain uses TRBV30 and TRBJ2-3; perhaps TRBD1 as D (6 bases). The germline gives CDR1 GTSNPN, CDR2 SVGIG (reference sequence). This CDR3 comprises 14 residues. Trimming cost V 0 bases and J 6 bases, with 13 bases left between them. The CDR3 spells CAWSVLGAGDTQYF. The CDR3 DNA reads as TGTGCCTGGAGTGTATTGGGGGCAGGTGATACGCAGTATTTT.

This clonotype has ten or more counts. The chain carries TRBV2 and TRBJ2-7; 11 bases match TRBD1. Germline V gives CDR1 SNHLY, CDR2 FYNNEI. The J segment lost 3 bases and the V segment lost 7 bases, leaving 8 bases of the junction unmatched. The CDR3 contains 15 residues. The CDR3 DNA reads as TGTGCCAGCATTTCCGGGGGACAGGGGGGCTACGAGCAGTACTTC. Translated: CASISGGQGGYEQYF. Supplemented by reference TRBV2 and TRBJ2-7, the full variable domain reads EPEVTQTPSHQVTQMGQEVILRCVPISNHLYFYWYRQILGQKVEFLVSFYNNEISEKSEIFDDQFSVERPDGSNFTLKIRSTKLEDSAMYFCASISGGQGGYEQYFGPGTRLTVT.